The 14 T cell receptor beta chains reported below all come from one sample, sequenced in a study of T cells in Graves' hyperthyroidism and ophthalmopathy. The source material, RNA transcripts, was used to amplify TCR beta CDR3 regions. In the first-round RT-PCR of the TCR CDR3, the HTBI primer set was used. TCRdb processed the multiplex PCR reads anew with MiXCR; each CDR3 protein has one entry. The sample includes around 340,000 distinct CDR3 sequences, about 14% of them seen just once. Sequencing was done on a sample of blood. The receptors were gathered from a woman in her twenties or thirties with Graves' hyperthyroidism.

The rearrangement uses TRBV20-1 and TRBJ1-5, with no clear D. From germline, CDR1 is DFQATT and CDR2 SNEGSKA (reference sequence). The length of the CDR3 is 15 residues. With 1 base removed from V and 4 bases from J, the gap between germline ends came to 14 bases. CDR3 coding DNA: TGCAGTGCTAGAGCCGTGGACGGACTAAATCAGCCCCAGCATTTT. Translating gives CSARAVDGLNQPQHF.

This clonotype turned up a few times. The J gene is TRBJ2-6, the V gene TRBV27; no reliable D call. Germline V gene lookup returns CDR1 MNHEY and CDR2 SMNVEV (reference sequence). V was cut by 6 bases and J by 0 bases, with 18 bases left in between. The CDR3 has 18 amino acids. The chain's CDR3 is CASSHNIGRRSGANVLTF. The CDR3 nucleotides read TGTGCCAGCAGCCATAATATTGGCCGTCGCTCTGGGGCCAACGTCCTGACTTTC. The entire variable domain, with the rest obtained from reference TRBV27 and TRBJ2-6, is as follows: EAQVTQNPRYLITVTGKKLTVTCSQNMNHEYMSWYRQDPGLGLRQIYYSMNVEVTDKGDVPEGYKVSRKEKRNFPLILESPSPNQTSLYFCASSHNIGRRSGANVLTFGAGSRLTVL.

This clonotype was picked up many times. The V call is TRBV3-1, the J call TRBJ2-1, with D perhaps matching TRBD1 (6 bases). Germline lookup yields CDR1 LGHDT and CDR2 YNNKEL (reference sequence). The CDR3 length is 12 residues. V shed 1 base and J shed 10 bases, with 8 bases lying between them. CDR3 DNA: TGTGCCAGCAGCCAAGGGACAGCCGAGCAGTTCTTC. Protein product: CASSQGTAEQFF.

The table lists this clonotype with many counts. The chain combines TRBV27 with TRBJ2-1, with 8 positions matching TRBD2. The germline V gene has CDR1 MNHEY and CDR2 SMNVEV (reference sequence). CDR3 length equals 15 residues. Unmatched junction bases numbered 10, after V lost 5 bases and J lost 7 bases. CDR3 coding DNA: TGTGCCAGCAGTGTGAGCGGGAGTTGGATGAATGAGCAGTTCTTC. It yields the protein CASSVSGSWMNEQFF.

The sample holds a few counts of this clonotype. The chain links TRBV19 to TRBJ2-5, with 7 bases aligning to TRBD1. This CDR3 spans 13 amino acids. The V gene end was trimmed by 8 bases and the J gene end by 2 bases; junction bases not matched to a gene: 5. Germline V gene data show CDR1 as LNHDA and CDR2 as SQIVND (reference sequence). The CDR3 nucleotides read TGTGCCAGTGGCCCGGGACAGCAAGAGACCCAGTACTTC. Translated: CASGPGQQETQYF.

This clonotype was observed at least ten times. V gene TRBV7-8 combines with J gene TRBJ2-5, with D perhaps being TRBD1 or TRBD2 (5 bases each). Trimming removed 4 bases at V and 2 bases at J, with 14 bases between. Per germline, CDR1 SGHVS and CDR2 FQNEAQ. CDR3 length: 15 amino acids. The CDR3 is CASSWDQGRQETQYF. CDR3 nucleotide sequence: TGTGCCAGCAGCTGGGACCAGGGCCGACAAGAGACCCAGTACTTC.

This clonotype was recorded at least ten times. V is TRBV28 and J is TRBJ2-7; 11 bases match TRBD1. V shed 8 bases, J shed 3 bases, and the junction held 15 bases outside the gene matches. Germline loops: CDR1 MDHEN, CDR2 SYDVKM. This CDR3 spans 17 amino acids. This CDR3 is CASSMVPWTGGVYEQYF. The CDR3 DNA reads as TGTGCCAGCTCGATGGTTCCGTGGACAGGGGGCGTCTACGAGCAGTACTTC.

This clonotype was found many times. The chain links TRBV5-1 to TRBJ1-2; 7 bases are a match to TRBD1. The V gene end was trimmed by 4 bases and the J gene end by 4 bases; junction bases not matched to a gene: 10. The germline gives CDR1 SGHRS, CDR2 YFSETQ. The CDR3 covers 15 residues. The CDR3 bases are TGCGCCAGCAGCCCCGAAGGGGACAGCTTCTATGGCTACACCTTC. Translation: CASSPEGDSFYGYTF.

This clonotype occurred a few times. This CDR3 is CASRRQGTLTDTQYF. CDR3 DNA: TGTGCCAGCAGGCGACAGGGTACTCTCACAGATACGCAGTATTTT. V and J are TRBV28 and TRBJ2-3; 7 bases line up with TRBD1. The CDR3 totals 15 residues. Trimming cost V 6 bases and J 2 bases; bases outside gene matches: 8. Looked up from germline, CDR1 is MDHEN and CDR2 is SYDVKM.

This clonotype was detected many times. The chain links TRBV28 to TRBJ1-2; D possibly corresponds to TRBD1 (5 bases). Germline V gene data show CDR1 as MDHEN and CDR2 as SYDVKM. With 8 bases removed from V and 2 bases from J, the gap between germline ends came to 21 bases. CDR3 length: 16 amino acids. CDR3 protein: CASSPSGGSLNYGYTF. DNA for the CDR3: TGTGCCAGCTCTCCCTCCGGGGGATCCCTAAACTATGGCTACACCTTC.

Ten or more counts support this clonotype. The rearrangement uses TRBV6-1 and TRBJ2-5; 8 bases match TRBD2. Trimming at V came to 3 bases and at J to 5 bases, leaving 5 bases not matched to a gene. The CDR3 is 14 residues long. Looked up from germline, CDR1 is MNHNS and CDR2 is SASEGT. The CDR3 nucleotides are TGTGCCAGCAGTGACGGGGGGGGGGCGGAGACCCAGTACTTC. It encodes CASSDGGGAETQYF.

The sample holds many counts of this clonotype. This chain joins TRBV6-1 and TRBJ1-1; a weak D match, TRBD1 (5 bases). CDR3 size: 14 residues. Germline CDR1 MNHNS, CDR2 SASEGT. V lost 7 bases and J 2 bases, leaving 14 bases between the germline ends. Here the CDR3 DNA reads TGTGCCAGCACCAGACACGGGGGAAACACTGAAGCTTTCTTT. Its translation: CASTRHGGNTEAFF.

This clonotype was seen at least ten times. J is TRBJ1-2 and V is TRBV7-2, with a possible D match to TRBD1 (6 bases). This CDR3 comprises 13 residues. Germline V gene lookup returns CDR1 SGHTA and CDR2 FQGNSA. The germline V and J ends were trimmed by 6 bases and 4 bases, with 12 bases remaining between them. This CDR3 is CASSSQDSYGYTF. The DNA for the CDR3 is TGTGCCAGCAGTTCCCAGGACAGCTATGGCTACACCTTC. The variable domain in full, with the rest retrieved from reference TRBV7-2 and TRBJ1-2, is GAGVSQSPSNKVTEKGKDVELRCDPISGHTALYWYRQSLGQGLEFLIYFQGNSAPDKSGLPSDRFSAERTGGSVSTLTIQRTQQEDSAVYLCASSSQDSYGYTFGSGTRLTVV.

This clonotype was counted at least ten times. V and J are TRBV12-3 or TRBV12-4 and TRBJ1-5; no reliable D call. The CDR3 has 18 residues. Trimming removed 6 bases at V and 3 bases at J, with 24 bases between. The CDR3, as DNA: TGTGCCAGCAGCTCCCTCTCCACCCCTCTGGGTCTCAATCAGCCCCAGCATTTT. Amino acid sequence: CASSSLSTPLGLNQPQHF.